This T cell receptor (beta chain) was captured by sequencing in a study of Graves' ophthalmopathy and Graves' hyperthyroidism. CDR1 and CDR2 from the germline V gene are SGHNT and YYREEE (reference sequence). CDR3 length equals 15 residues. As concerns this clonotype: The target antigen is unknown. This sequence may be a read error, since a much larger clone differs from it by one base.

Amplification of the TCR beta CDR3 regions used RNA transcripts (as template). Amplification began with first-round RT-PCR using HTBI primers, then second-round multiplex PCR was performed. Using its own MiXCR run on the multiplex PCR reads, TCRdb lists one record per CDR3 protein. The table shows 450,000 to 600,000 distinct CDR3 sequences, with about 35% occurring only once. Patients were excluded if they had other autoimmune diseases or uncontrolled infections, and likewise if pregnancy or lactation applied. Broader study findings: Detection in blood was also observed for most expanded thyroid clonotypes above 0.001 frequency. In separating ophthalmopathy from stable hyperthyroidism, a 13-signature model achieved 85% to 90% sensitivity and nearly 84% specificity.

V gene TRBV5-4 combines with J gene TRBJ2-5; TRBD1 aligns across 7 bases. Sequences were obtained from peripheral blood or thyroid tissue (not recorded which). The sequence was obtained from an adult man with Graves' hyperthyroidism. CDR3 residues: CVSSSLGDSQETQYF. The CDR3 coding sequence is TGTGTCAGCAGCTCATTGGGGGACAGCCAAGAGACCCAGTACTTC. Complete variable domain (other parts from reference TRBV5-4 and TRBJ2-5): ETGVTQSPTHLIKTRGQQVTLRCSSQSGHNTVSWYQQALGQGPQFIFQYYREEENGRGNFPPRFSGLQFPNYSSELNVNALELDDSALYLCVSSSLGDSQETQYFGPGTRLLVL.